The 5 T cell receptor beta chains presented below share a single source sample, sequenced in a study of cytomegalovirus exposure and HLA in healthy donors (dated by TCRdb to the late 2010s). Library preparation was by the immunoSEQ multiplex PCR assay. For the multiplex PCR, a mixture combining 60 forward primers for TCR Vbeta segments and 13 reverse primers for TCR Jbeta segments was used. Here the immuneACCESS table is served through TCRdb, limited to in-frame sequences with V and J called. Missing clones are a known gap in these copies; in checked studies unresolved V genes cover under half, and the rest lacks a known reason. This sample lists around 150,000 clones; about 75% were detected once. The ten largest clones take up approximately 2% of the sample. Input material: PBMCs. These receptors were taken from a female donor in good health and CMV-seronegative.

The chain employs TRBV27 and TRBJ1-5; no reliable D call. V gave up 3 bases and J gave up 9 bases, with 12 bases separating them. Germline V gives CDR1 MNHEY, CDR2 SMNVEV (reference sequence). The CDR3 length is 13 residues. The CDR3 region is CASSFAVLGPQHF. The CDR3 DNA follows: TGTGCCAGCAGTTTTGCGGTCCTGGGGCCCCAGCATTTT.

CDR3 protein: CASSPRTSGKVGTGELFF. The CDR3 nucleotides are TGTGCCAGCTCACCTCGGACTAGCGGGAAGGTGGGCACCGGGGAGCTGTTTTTT. V gene TRBV18 combines with J gene TRBJ2-2; 12 nucleotides line up with TRBD2. The CDR3 is made up of 18 amino acids. CDR1 KGHSH and CDR2 LQKENI come from the germline V gene. The V and J ends lost 3 bases and 4 bases, in that order; junction bases with no gene match: 9.

This rearrangement joins TRBV27 to TRBJ2-7, with a weak D call TRBD2 (7 bases). The length of the CDR3 is 14 residues. Looked up from germline, CDR1 is MNHEY and CDR2 is SMNVEV (reference sequence). Trimming left V 3 bases short and J 5 bases short, with 14 bases between. CDR3 residues: CASSFWGRDNEQYF. CDR3 bases: TGTGCCAGCAGTTTCTGGGGGAGGGACAACGAGCAGTACTTC.

The genes are TRBV19 and TRBJ2-2, with 8 bases lining up with TRBD1. In germline, CDR1 is LNHDA, CDR2 SQIVND (reference sequence). V lost 5 bases and J lost 7; bases outside the gene matches: 12. This CDR3 has 16 residues. The CDR3 is CASSARDRIRDGELFF. The DNA of the CDR3 is TGTGCCAGTAGTGCCCGGGACAGGATCAGGGACGGGGAGCTGTTTTTT.

The gene calls are TRBV30 and TRBJ1-2; D gene uncertain. This CDR3 is built from 13 residues. V dropped 3 bases and J dropped 6 bases, with 14 bases sitting between them. From germline, CDR1 is GTSNPN and CDR2 SVGIG (reference sequence). This CDR3 reads CAWRSGLKHGYTF. DNA of the CDR3: TGTGCCTGGAGGTCCGGACTTAAACATGGCTACACCTTC.